This T cell receptor (beta chain) was recovered during a study of regulatory T cells in long-lasting Graves disease. Study context: The study enrolled newly diagnosed Graves' patients on antithyroid drugs under 3 months. General study results and limits: TRBV28, TRBJ1-2 and TRBJ2-5 emerged as the favored segments in persistent disease.

Arm-PCR of CDR3 regions with iRepertoire HTBI primers generated TCR beta libraries. TCRdb called the multiplex PCR reads again in MiXCR, with one record for every CDR3 protein. The sample carries 500,000 to 700,000 distinct CDR3 sequences, roughly 15% recorded once. With 6 bases clipped from V and 4 bases from J, the junction kept 1 base outside the gene matches. CDR1 and CDR2 from the germline V gene are SNHLY and FYNNEI. The CDR3 spans 14 residues. This clonotype was recorded a few times. Antigen specificity is unknown. Time point defined: newly diagnosed GD, antithyroid drugs for less than 3 months. Preparation of the TCR library used RNA extracted from PBMCs. These data also formed part of another study, on T cells in Graves' hyperthyroidism and ophthalmopathy.

J is TRBJ2-2 and V is TRBV2; 11 positions match TRBD2. Here the sequenced sample was peripheral blood mononuclear cells (PBMCs), taken at new diagnosis, from a patient treated with antithyroid drugs. The receptor was derived from a woman aged 30 to 39 with Graves disease. The CDR3 loop is CASRGTSGTGELFF. CDR3 nucleotides: TGTGCCAGCAGGGGGACTAGCGGCACCGGGGAGCTGTTTTTT.